This T cell receptor (beta chain) was identified in a study of T cell clonality in common variable immunodeficiency. Donors gave about 5 to 8.5 ml heparinized peripheral whole blood. Whole-study findings and limits: In common variable immunodeficiency, TCR beta chains reportedly carried fewer deletions and N-nucleotide insertions. CVID subjects shared fewer TCRbeta clones than healthy controls did. CVID subjects had higher TCRbeta clonality than healthy controls, most marked in about a third.

J was trimmed by 6 bases and V by 8 bases; bases with no gene match: 4. Per germline, CDR1 SNHLY and CDR2 FYNNEI. The CDR3 is 13 amino acids. This clone has a handful of counts. Its matching antigen is unknown. A read error may explain this, as a much larger clone is one base away. The CDR3 goes on 3 residues after the read ends, and that part is filled in from the germline J gene. The assay was immunoSEQ multiplex PCR, and TCRdb's table has in-frame clones only and misses some. The sample shows 15,000 to 20,000 clones, no singletons; the ten largest hold roughly 2.5%. This TCR was sampled from a human donor with common variable immunodeficiency. This rearrangement joins TRBV2 to TRBJ2-1; TRBD2 matches at 10 bases. Input material: peripheral blood mononuclear cells. The CDR3 is CASCGTSANEQFF. Partial CDR3 DNA: TGTGCCAGCTGCGGGACTAGCGCCAATGAG.